Described below is a single T cell receptor beta chain sequence and its context. Its antigen is unknown. Researchers set a sequencing depth target of 1 in 200,000 to 1 in 1 million T cells. Method: immunoSEQ multiplex PCR; TCRdb's copy keeps in-frame clones and lacks some. This table holds fewer than 400,000 clones, 67% found once. This sample stems from a study of cytotoxic CD8 clonotypes in ibrutinib-treated CLL. The overall study: Among responders, approximately 24 were partial and 2 complete; after median roughly 72 months, around 14 stayed remitted and 12 progressed.

Germline CDR1 is SGHDT and CDR2 is YYEEEE. V gave up 1 base and J gave up 3 bases, with 10 bases separating them. The CDR3 extends over 14 amino acids. Notes on the study in general: The study found clonality rose at ibrutinib response, then fell toward baseline at progression. Baseline values of clonality outstripped age-matched healthy donors and followed circulating CD8+ T-cell counts.

The sequenced sample was PBMCs, obtained after 36 months of ibrutinib treatment. The chain couples TRBV5-6 to TRBJ1-1; D is unresolved. The TCR was taken from a human donor with chronic lymphocytic leukemia. This CDR3 reads CASSLLGRDTEAFF. The CDR3 DNA follows: TGTGCCAGCAGCTTGCTGGGAAGGGACACTGAAGCTTTCTTT.